The T cell receptor (beta chain) described here comes from a study of T cell changes during pregnancy in multiple sclerosis. The CDR3 consists of 13 residues. V was pared by 7 bases and J by 14 bases, with 13 bases of the junction left unmatched. Germline loops: CDR1 SEHNR, CDR2 FQNEAQ (reference sequence). The assay was immunoSEQ multiplex PCR, and TCRdb's table has in-frame clones only and misses some. The repertoire has tens of thousands of clones, roughly 89% of them found once; the top ten carry 1% to 1.5%. The sequence came from a female donor with multiple sclerosis, enrolled in a pregnancy study. The V and J genes are TRBV7-9 and TRBJ2-1; TRBD1 matches 8 bases. The sequenced sample was CD4+ T cells from peripheral blood mononuclear cells, obtained in the first trimester of pregnancy. As DNA, the CDR3 is TGTGCCAGCACTCATGACCGACAGGGGACAGAGTTCTTC. It is translated as CASTHDRQGTEFF.